This T cell receptor beta chain was profiled in a study of blood T cell repertoires in COVID-19. The overall study: Samples came from the United States, Italy and Spain, spanning acute and convalescent COVID-19. From T cells, B-cell-depleted T cells, or PBMCs came the material, which was cDNA or gDNA.

Germline-derived CDR1 and CDR2 are MNHEY and SVGEGT. The CDR3 extends over 17 amino acids. Trimming removed 6 bases at V and 6 bases at J, with 27 bases between. As originally analysed: Estimation of nucleated cell counts relied on the amplification of reference gene primers. This table comes from immunoSEQ multiplex PCR, and its TCRdb copy is limited to in-frame clones, with some not included. D and trimming come from the DNA, and the V and J calls and clone size come from that table. Of under 300,000 clones in the sample, approximately 88% were seen once. Sequenced: peripheral blood. The chain carries TRBV6-2 or TRBV6-3 and TRBJ2-7, with D perhaps TRBD2 (7 bases). The clonotype originates from a woman aged 40 to 50 who had recovered from COVID-19. The CDR3 sequence: CASSLPPWAGASGEQYF. The CDR3 DNA is TGTGCCAGCAGCCTCCCTCCGTGGGCGGGGGCGTCCGGCGAGCAGTACTTC.